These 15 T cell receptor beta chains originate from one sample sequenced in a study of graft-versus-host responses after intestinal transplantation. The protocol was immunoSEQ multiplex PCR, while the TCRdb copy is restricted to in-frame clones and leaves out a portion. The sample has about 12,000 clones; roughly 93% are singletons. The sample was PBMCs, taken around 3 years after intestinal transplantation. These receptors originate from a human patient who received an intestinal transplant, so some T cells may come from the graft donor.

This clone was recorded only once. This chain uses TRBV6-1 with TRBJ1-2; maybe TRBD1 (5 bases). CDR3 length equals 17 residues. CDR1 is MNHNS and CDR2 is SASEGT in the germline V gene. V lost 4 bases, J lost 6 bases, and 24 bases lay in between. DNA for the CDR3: TGTGCCAGCAGTGCCCTGACGGCAGGGAGAGATTTGGATGGCTACACCTTC. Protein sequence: CASSALTAGRDLDGYTF.

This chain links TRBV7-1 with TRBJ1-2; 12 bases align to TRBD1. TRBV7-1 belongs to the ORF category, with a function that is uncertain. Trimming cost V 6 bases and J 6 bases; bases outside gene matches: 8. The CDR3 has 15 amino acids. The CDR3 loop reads CASSFRDRGHDGYTF. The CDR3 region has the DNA TGTGCCAGCAGTTTTAGGGACAGGGGGCACGATGGCTACACCTTC.

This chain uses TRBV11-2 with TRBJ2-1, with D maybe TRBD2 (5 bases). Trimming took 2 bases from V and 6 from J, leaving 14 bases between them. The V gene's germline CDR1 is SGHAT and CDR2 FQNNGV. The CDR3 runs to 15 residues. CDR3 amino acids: CASSLFGIGSNEQFF. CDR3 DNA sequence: TGTGCCAGCAGCTTATTCGGGATTGGTTCCAATGAGCAGTTCTTC.

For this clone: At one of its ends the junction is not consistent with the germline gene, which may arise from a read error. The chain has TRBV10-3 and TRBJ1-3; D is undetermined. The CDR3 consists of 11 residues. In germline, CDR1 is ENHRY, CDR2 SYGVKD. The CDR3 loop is CTITPGNTIYF. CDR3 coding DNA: TGTACCATCACACCTGGAAACACCATATATTTT.

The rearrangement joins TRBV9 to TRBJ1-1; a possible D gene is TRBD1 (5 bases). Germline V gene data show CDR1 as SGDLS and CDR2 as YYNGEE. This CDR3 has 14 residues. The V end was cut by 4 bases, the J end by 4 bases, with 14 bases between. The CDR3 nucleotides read TGTGCCAGCAGCCCGGGCTCTGGGGGCACTGAAGCTTTCTTT. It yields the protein CASSPGSGGTEAFF.

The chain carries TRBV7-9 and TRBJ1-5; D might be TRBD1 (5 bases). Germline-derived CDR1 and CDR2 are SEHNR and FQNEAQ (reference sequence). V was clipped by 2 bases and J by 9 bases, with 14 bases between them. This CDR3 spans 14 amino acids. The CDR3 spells CASSLSPGHMPQHF. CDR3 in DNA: TGTGCCAGCAGCTTATCACCAGGGCACATGCCCCAGCATTTT. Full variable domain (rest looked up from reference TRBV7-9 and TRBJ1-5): DTGVSQNPRHKITKRGQNVTFRCDPISEHNRLYWYRQTLGQGPEFLTYFQNEAQLEKSRLLSDRFSAERPKGSFSTLEIQRTEQGDSAMYLCASSLSPGHMPQHFGDGTRLSIL.

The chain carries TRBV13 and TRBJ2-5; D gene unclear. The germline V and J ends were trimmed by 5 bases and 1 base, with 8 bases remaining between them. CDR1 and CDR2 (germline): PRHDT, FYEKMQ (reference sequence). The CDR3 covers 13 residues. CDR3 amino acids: CASSPVFQETQYF. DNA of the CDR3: TGTGCCAGCAGCCCCGTCTTCCAAGAGACCCAGTACTTC. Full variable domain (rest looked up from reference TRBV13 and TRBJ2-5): AAGVIQSPRHLIKEKRETATLKCYPIPRHDTVYWYQQGPGQDPQFLISFYEKMQSDKGSIPDRFSAQQFSDYHSELNMSSLELGDSALYFCASSPVFQETQYFGPGTRLLVL.

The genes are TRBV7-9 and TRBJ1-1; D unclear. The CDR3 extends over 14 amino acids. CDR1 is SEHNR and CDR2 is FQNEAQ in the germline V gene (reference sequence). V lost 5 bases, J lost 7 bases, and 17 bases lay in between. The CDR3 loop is CASSHSTRSGEAFF. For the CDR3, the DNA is TGTGCCAGCAGCCACTCCACCAGGAGTGGTGAAGCTTTCTTT.

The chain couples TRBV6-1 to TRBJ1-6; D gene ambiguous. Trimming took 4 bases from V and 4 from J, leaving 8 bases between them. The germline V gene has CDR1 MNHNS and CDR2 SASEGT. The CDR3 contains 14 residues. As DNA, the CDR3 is TGTGCCAGCAGTGGGGTGCTGTATAATTCACCCCTCCACTTT. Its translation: CASSGVLYNSPLHF.

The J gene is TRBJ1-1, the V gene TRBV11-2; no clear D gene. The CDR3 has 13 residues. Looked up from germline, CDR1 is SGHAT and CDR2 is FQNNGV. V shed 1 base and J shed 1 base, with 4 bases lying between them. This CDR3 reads CASSLVANTEAFF. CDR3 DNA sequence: TGTGCCAGCAGCTTAGTGGCGAACACTGAAGCTTTCTTT. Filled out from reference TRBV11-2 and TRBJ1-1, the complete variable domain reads EAGVAQSPRYKIIEKRQSVAFWCNPISGHATLYWYQQILGQGPKLLIQFQNNGVVDDSQLPKDRFSAERLKGVDSTLKIQPAKLEDSAVYLCASSLVANTEAFFGQGTRLTVV.

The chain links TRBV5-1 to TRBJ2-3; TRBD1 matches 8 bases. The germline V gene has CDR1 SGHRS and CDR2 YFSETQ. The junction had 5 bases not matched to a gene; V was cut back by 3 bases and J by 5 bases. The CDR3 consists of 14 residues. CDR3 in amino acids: CASSYGTGRDTQYF. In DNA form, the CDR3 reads TGCGCCAGCAGCTACGGGACAGGCAGAGATACGCAGTATTTT.

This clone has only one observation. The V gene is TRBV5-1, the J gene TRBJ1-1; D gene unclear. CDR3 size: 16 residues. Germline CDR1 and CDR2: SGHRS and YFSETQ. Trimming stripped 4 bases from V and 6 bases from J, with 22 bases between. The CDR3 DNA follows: TGCGCCAGCAGCCCGACGAAAACCGGGTGGTGGCCTGAAGCTTTCTTT. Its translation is CASSPTKTGWWPEAFF.

The CDR3 bases are TGTGCCAGCAGCGTAGGGACAGGGGTTGAGCAGTACTTC. It yields the protein CASSVGTGVEQYF. The rearrangement uses TRBV9 and TRBJ2-7; 9 positions agree with TRBD1. Trimming removed 0 bases from V and 7 bases from J; junction bases left unmatched: 2. CDR1 SGDLS and CDR2 YYNGEE come from the germline V gene. The CDR3 extends over 13 amino acids.

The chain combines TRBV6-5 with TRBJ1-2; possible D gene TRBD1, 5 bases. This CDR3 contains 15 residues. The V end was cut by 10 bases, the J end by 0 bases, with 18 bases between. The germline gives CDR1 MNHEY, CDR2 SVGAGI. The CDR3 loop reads CAIFYGGSTNYGYTF. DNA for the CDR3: TGTGCCATCTTCTACGGGGGGAGTACTAACTATGGCTACACCTTC.

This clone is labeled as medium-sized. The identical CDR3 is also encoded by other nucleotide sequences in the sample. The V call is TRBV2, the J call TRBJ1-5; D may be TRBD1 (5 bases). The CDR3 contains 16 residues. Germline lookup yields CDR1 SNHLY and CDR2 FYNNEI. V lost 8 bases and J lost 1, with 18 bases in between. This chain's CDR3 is CASGIGEGTSNQPQHF. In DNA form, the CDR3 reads TGTGCCAGCGGAATCGGGGAGGGGACGAGCAATCAGCCCCAGCATTTT.